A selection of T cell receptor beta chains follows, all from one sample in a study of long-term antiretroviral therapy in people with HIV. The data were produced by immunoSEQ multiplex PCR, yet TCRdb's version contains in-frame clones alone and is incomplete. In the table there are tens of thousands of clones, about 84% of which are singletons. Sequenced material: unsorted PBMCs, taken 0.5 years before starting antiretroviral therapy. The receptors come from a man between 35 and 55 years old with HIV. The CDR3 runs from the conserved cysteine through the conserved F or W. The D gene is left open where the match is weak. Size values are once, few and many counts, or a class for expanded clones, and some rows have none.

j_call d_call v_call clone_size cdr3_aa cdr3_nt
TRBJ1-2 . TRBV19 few CASSTTGSYYGYTF TGTGCCAGTAGTACCACAGGGAGTTACTATGGCTACACCTTC
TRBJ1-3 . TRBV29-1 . CSVDERGGNTIYF TGCAGCGTTGATGAGCGTGGTGGAAACACCATATATTTT
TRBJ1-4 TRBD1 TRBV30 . CAWNPTGAGEKLFF TGTGCCTGGAACCCGACAGGGGCTGGCGAAAAACTGTTTTTT
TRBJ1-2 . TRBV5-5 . CASSLTGTGDGYTF TGTGCCAGCAGCTTAACCGGGACGGGGGATGGCTACACCTTC
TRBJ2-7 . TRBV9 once CASSVAPEPEGEQYF TGTGCCAGCAGCGTAGCTCCGGAGCCTGAGGGAGAGCAGTACTTC
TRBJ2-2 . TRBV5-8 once CASSLERRGTGELFF TGTGCCAGCAGCTTGGAGCGCCGAGGCACCGGGGAGCTGTTTTTT
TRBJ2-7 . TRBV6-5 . CASLSRISYEQYF TGTGCCAGCCTCTCCCGGATCTCCTACGAGCAGTACTTC
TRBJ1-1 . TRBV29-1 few CSFRAGNTEAFF TGCAGCTTCCGAGCCGGCAACACTGAAGCTTTCTTT
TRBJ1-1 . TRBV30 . CASSFRGVRTEAFF TGTGCCTCCTCCTTTAGAGGGGTGAGGACTGAAGCTTTCTTT
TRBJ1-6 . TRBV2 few CASSYPSSYNSPLHF TGTGCCAGCAGCTACCCGAGCTCCTATAATTCACCCCTCCACTTT
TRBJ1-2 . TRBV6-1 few CASSEGLGLMNNYGYTF TGTGCCAGCAGTGAAGGATTGGGACTGATGAATAACTATGGCTACACCTTC
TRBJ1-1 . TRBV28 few CSILGNTEAFF TGCTCGATTCTGGGGAACACTGAAGCTTTCTTT
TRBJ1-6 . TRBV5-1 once CASSPESGLINSPLHF TGCGCCAGCAGCCCCGAGTCGGGACTGATAAATTCACCCCTCCACTTT
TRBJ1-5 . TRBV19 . CASSWLGDQPQHF TGTGCCAGTAGTTGGCTAGGAGATCAGCCCCAGCATTTT